This TCR beta chain is drawn from a study of shared clonotypes between healthy human individuals. Study processing details: Junction-only immunoSEQ sequences carried no quality scores, so filtering differed. Assay used: immunoSEQ multiplex PCR; TCRdb lists only in-frame clones, some missing. The DNA gave D and trimming, while V, J and clone size come from that table. The sample consists of 400,000 to 500,000 clones, around 80% of them appearing once. The CDR3 is 16 amino acids. V dropped 3 bases and J dropped 5; count of bases not matched to a gene: 12. From germline, CDR1 is SGHDT and CDR2 YYEEEE. Input material: PBMCs. This TCR was recovered from a woman aged 40 to 50 in good health. Some clones in this sample may be carry-over from other donors' samples. The rearrangement joins TRBV5-6 to TRBJ2-5; TRBD2 matches at 8 bases. In nucleotides, the CDR3 is TGTGCCAGCAGCTCCCTGAGCGGGAGCCCGATGGAGACCCAGTACTTC. Translating it yields CASSSLSGSPMETQYF.